The subject of this entry is one T cell receptor beta chain. The data were obtained in a study of cytomegalovirus exposure and HLA in healthy donors. Both 60 Vbeta primers and 13 Jbeta primers went into the PCR. Sequencing was performed with immunoSEQ multiplex PCR; in TCRdb, only in-frame clones are kept and a portion is missing. The table lists approximately 200,000 clones, 80% to 85% of them singletons. Germline V gives CDR1 LGHNA, CDR2 YNFKEQ. V was shortened by 0 bases and J by 2 bases, with 12 bases between the two germline ends. CDR3 length equals 16 residues. The source is a woman between 18 and 30 years old in good health and CMV-seropositive. Sequences were obtained from PBMCs. This chain links TRBV4-2 with TRBJ2-3, with a tentative D call TRBD2 (7 bases). The CDR3 nucleotides read TGTGCCAGCAGCCAAGAGGGGAGGGGGATCACAGATACGCAGTATTTT. This gives the protein CASSQEGRGITDTQYF.